Listed below are T cell receptor beta chains from one sample, sequenced in a study of metastatic and nonmetastatic thyroid tumors. TCRdb re-analyzed the PCR reads using MiXCR. Of 20,000 or so clones in the sample, 22% were seen once. The sequencing input was adjacent normal tissue. These receptors came from a female donor with papillary thyroid cancer or a benign thyroid nodule (not recorded which). Some clones in this sample may be carry-over from other donors' samples. CDR3s include the opening cysteine and the closing phenylalanine or tryptophan. A D gene is named only where the DNA matches it firmly. Not all rows give a size; the values are once, few, many and, for expanded clones, a class.

J gene	clone size	V gene	D gene	CDR3 DNA	CDR3 protein
TRBJ1-1	NA	TRBV9	NA	TGTGCCAGCAGGGTCATCCACACTGAAGCTTTCTTT	CASRVIHTEAFF
TRBJ2-7	NA	TRBV4-2	TRBD2	TGTGCCAGCAGCCCGACTAGCACAGACGAGCAGTACTTC	CASSPTSTDEQYF
TRBJ2-1	NA	TRBV27	TRBD2	TGTGCCAGCTCCCGGGGGGGAGTGGTGAATGAGCAGTTCTTC	CASSRGGVVNEQFF
TRBJ1-1	NA	TRBV18	NA	TGTGCCAGCTCACCACAGAACAGGCGGGATTACACTGAAGCTTTCTTT	CASSPQNRRDYTEAFF
TRBJ2-7	NA	TRBV5-1	NA	TGCGCCAGCAGCTTGGCCGGCGTCTACGAGCAGTACTTC	CASSLAGVYEQYF
TRBJ2-2	NA	TRBV7-2	NA	TGTGCCAGCAGCTTAGATGCCTACACCGGGGAGCTGTTTTTT	CASSLDAYTGELFF
TRBJ2-7	medium-sized	TRBV19	NA	TGTGCCAGTAGTGCGGAGGCCGCGGGTTACGAGCAGTACTTC	CASSAEAAGYEQYF
TRBJ2-1	once	TRBV20-1	NA	TGCAGTGCTGGGGGGAAAGGGATGAATGAGCAGTTCTTC	CSAGGKGMNEQFF
TRBJ2-1	NA	TRBV12-3/TRBV12-4	NA	TGTGCCAGCAGCTATAAGGGCAATGAGCAGTTCTTC	CASSYKGNEQFF
TRBJ2-1	medium-sized	TRBV24-1	NA	TGTGCCACCAGTGATGTAGGACCCACCCATGAGCAGTTCTTC	CATSDVGPTHEQFF
TRBJ2-1	many	TRBV5-4	TRBD1	TGTGCCAGCAGCTTCCGAACAGGGGGCCTTGGTGAGCAGTTCTTC	CASSFRTGGLGEQFF
TRBJ2-2	few	TRBV27	NA	TGTGCCAGCAGTTTTGGGACCCTTACCGGGGAGCTGTTTTTT	CASSFGTLTGELFF
TRBJ2-7	NA	TRBV6-1	NA	TGTGATCCATCGCAGGTTGCGGGCCGGCTCCACGAGCAGTACTTC	CDPSQVAGRLHEQYF
TRBJ2-3	NA	TRBV9	NA	TGTGCCAGCAGCGGTCGGGGGTCTCGCACAGATACGCAGTATTTT	CASSGRGSRTDTQYF
TRBJ2-3	medium-sized	TRBV6-2/TRBV6-3	TRBD1	TGTGCCAGCACCGTGGACAGGAGCACAGATACGCAGTATTTT	CASTVDRSTDTQYF
TRBJ2-1	medium-sized	TRBV5-1	NA	TGCGCCAGCAGCCTCGGGACAAGCTTTTGGGATGAGCAGTTCTTC	CASSLGTSFWDEQFF
TRBJ2-1	many	TRBV14	NA	TGTGCCAGCAGCCAAGCAGGGGGGAGCTCCTACAATGAGCAGTTCTTC	CASSQAGGSSYNEQFF
TRBJ2-7	NA	TRBV12-3/TRBV12-4	TRBD2	TGTGCCAGCAGTGTCGTAGCGGGGGGTTACGAGCAGTACTTC	CASSVVAGGYEQYF
TRBJ2-2	medium-sized	TRBV15	TRBD2	TGTGCCACCAGCGGCTGGGGGGAGGGCCTCGGCGGGGAGCTGTTTTTT	CATSGWGEGLGGELFF
TRBJ2-2	medium-sized	TRBV6-1	TRBD2	TGTGCCAGCAGTGCGCTAGCGGGAGGGCCCGGCACCGGGGAGCTGTTTTTT	CASSALAGGPGTGELFF
TRBJ2-7	NA	TRBV11-1	NA	TGTGCCAGCAGCTTAGATTACCAGGATCCCTCGGGGGAGCAGTACTTC	CASSLDYQDPSGEQYF
TRBJ1-1	many	TRBV12-3/TRBV12-4	TRBD1	TGTGCCAGCAGTTTTATCCAGGGGGAGAACACTGAAGCTTTCTTT	CASSFIQGENTEAFF
TRBJ2-7	many	TRBV7-9	TRBD2	TGTGCCAGCAGCTTAGGTAGCGGGGATATCTACGAGCAGTACTTC	CASSLGSGDIYEQYF
TRBJ2-2	few	TRBV19	NA	TGTGCCAGTCACAAGGGGGACACCGGGGAGCTGTTTTTT	CASHKGDTGELFF
TRBJ2-3	NA	TRBV11-1	NA	TGTGCCAGCAGCTTAGGTAATGGATGGACAGATACGCAGTATTTT	CASSLGNGWTDTQYF
TRBJ1-2	few	TRBV11-2	TRBD1	TGTGCCAGCAGCCGAAACAGGGACAGGGGGCAGGGTGGCTACACCTTC	CASSRNRDRGQGGYTF
TRBJ1-1	medium-sized	TRBV12-3/TRBV12-4	NA	TGTGCCAGCAGTTTGTATGGGACCCAAGGAGCTTTCTTT	CASSLYGTQGAFF
TRBJ2-7	NA	TRBV5-1	TRBD2	TGCGCCAGCAGCATACTAGAGGGGAGGGGAGGCGAGCAGTACTTC	CASSILEGRGGEQYF
TRBJ1-5	NA	TRBV15	NA	TGTGCCACCAGCAAAGGGCTGGGGGATCAGCCCCAGCATTTT	CATSKGLGDQPQHF
TRBJ2-1	medium-sized	TRBV5-1	NA	TGCGCCAGCAGCATTTCCTACAATGAGCAGTTCTTC	CASSISYNEQFF
TRBJ1-5	few	TRBV6-1	NA	TGCGCCGTACGACCGAGCAATCAGCCCCAGCATTTT	CAVRPSNQPQHF
TRBJ2-7	few	TRBV5-1	NA	TGCGCCAGCAGCGCTGGGACAGCCGGAGGGTACGAGCAGTACTTC	CASSAGTAGGYEQYF
TRBJ1-1	few	TRBV19	NA	TGTGCCAGTAGTATATCAGCAGGGCGAACTGAAGCTTTCTTT	CASSISAGRTEAFF
TRBJ1-5	NA	TRBV5-1	NA	TGCGCCAGCAGCCAGTACATCGGAAGGCCCCAGCATTTT	CASSQYIGRPQHF
TRBJ2-7	medium-sized	TRBV12-5	NA	TGTGCTAGTGGTCCCTGGGACGGATTCTACGAGCAGTACTTC	CASGPWDGFYEQYF
TRBJ1-5	few	TRBV9	NA	TGTGCCAGCAGCGCAGCGGGGGACGATCAGCCCCAGCATTTT	CASSAAGDDQPQHF
TRBJ2-1	NA	TRBV11-2	TRBD2	TGTGCCAGCAGCTTAAATGTAGCGGGCCCAGGTTACTACAATGAGCAGTTCTTC	CASSLNVAGPGYYNEQFF
TRBJ2-2	few	TRBV10-2	NA	TGCGCCAGCAGTGATGGGGAACCCGGGGAGCTGTTTTTT	CASSDGEPGELFF
TRBJ1-1	NA	TRBV2	NA	TGTGCCAGCAGTGATTTAATGAGGAACACTGAAGCTTTCTTT	CASSDLMRNTEAFF
TRBJ2-1	few	TRBV6-2/TRBV6-3	NA	TGTGCCAGCACCAGACTAGGCCGTGAGCAGTTCTTC	CASTRLGREQFF
TRBJ2-1	medium-sized	TRBV28	TRBD2	TGTGCCAGCACCCCAACTAGCGTAAGGGGCAATGAGCAGTTCTTC	CASTPTSVRGNEQFF
TRBJ2-1	NA	TRBV20-1	TRBD2	TGCAGTGCTAGATTAGGACTCGGCGGGAGTAATGAGCAGTTCTTC	CSARLGLGGSNEQFF
TRBJ2-2	many	TRBV6-5	NA	TGTGCCAGCAGTTACGACAGTGGAACCGGGGAGCTGTTTTTT	CASSYDSGTGELFF
TRBJ2-3	many	TRBV11-3	NA	TGTGCCAGCAGTTTGGATACGCAGTATTTT	CASSLDTQYF
TRBJ2-6	NA	TRBV20-1	NA	TGCAGTGCTAGAGTGATTAAGGCTTCTGGGGCCAACGTCCTGACTTTC	CSARVIKASGANVLTF
TRBJ2-5	many	TRBV2	NA	TGTGCCAGCAGTGAAAGGTCGCTAGCTGGGAAGACCCAGTACTTC	CASSERSLAGKTQYF
TRBJ2-2	NA	TRBV7-7	NA	TGTGCCAGCAGCTCCGGCACCCCTAACACCGGGGAGCTGTTTTTT	CASSSGTPNTGELFF
TRBJ2-1	few	TRBV28	TRBD2	TGTGCCAGCAGCCTAACACGGACTAGCGGGAAGGGGTTGTACAATGAGCAGTTCTTC	CASSLTRTSGKGLYNEQFF
TRBJ2-7	NA	TRBV5-6	TRBD2	TGTGCCAGCAGCTTGGTCAGCGGGGGGGCCCACGAGCAGTACTTC	CASSLVSGGAHEQYF
TRBJ2-1	NA	TRBV7-2	TRBD2	TGTGCCAGCACCCTTAGCGGGAGAACGGGTGAGCAGTTCTTC	CASTLSGRTGEQFF